This TCR beta chain was sequenced in a study of monozygotic twins with inflammatory bowel disease. TCRdb processed the 5' RACE reads again and assigns one entry to each CDR3 protein, with no DNA. The repertoire table contains 140,000 to 150,000 distinct CDR3 sequences. CDR3 length equals 16 residues. Germline values: CDR1 LNHNV, CDR2 YYDKDF (reference sequence). This rearrangement joins TRBV15 to TRBJ2-3; TCRdb calls TRBD2, which cannot be checked without DNA. This TCR came from a human donor with ulcerative colitis or Crohn's disease, or a healthy co-twin of an affected twin (not recorded which). Sequences were obtained from blood. The CDR3 spells CATSRDERGGTDTQYF.